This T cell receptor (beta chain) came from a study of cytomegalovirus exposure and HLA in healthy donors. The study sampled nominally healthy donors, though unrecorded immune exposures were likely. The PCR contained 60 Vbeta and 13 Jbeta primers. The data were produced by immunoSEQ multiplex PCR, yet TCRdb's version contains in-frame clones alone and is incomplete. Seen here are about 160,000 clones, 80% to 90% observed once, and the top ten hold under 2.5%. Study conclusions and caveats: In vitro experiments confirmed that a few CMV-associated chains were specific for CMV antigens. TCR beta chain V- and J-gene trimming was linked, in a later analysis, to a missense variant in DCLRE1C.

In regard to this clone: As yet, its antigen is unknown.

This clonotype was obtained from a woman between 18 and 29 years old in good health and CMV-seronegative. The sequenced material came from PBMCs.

This CDR3 is CASSPDLWTGMSTIYF. In DNA, the CDR3 is TGCGCCAGCAGCCCCGACCTTTGGACAGGGATGAGCACCATATATTTT. The chain employs TRBV5-1 and TRBJ1-3, with 8 bases that match TRBD1. CDR1 and CDR2 (germline): SGHRS, YFSETQ. V trimming: 4 bases; J trimming: 9 bases; junction bases outside the gene matches: 15. The CDR3 is 16 amino acids. The full variable domain, completed using reference TRBV5-1 and TRBJ1-3, is KAGVTQTPRYLIKTRGQQVTLSCSPISGHRSVSWYQQTPGQGLQFLFEYFSETQRNKGNFPGRFSGRQFSNSRSEMNVSTLELGDSALYLCASSPDLWTGMSTIYFGEGSWLTVV.